Sequencing of this T cell receptor (beta chain) was carried out in a study of Ad26.COV2.S vaccination and SARS-CoV-2 variants (dated by TCRdb to about 2021). Regarding the research as a whole: TCRbeta repertoire sequencing served as the tool for gauging how specific and how broad the SARS-CoV-2-reactive T cell receptors were following Ad26.COV2.S vaccination. A total of 32 samples were included in the TCR-sequenced set, comprising around 19 Ad26.COV2.S vaccine recipients, 5 placebo recipients and 8 SARS-CoV-2 convalescent individuals.

The immunoSEQ Assay was used to sequence TCRbeta CDR3 regions. After extraction, genomic DNA underwent amplification by bias-controlled multiplex PCR, followed by high-throughput sequencing. The authors' analysis ran thus. To quantify the absolute abundance of each unique TCRbeta CDR3 region, sequences were collapsed and filtered. T cell fraction was estimated by normalizing TCRbeta template counts to usable DNA, which was measured by amplifying reference genes present in all nucleated cells. Repertoire TCRs were annotated as SARS-CoV-2-specific by exact matching of V gene, CDR3 amino acid sequence and J gene to a known reactive TCR set. MIRA supplied the reference SARS-CoV-2 TCR set, which was filtered for enrichment in COVID-19-positive ImmuneCODE repertoires so that public or cross-reactive TCRs were removed. Using the MIRA antigens, annotated TCRs were further analysed by specific ORF or by position within an ORF. Breadth was defined as the number of annotated unique rearrangements divided by the total number of unique productive rearrangements, and depth was defined as the summed frequency of the annotated unique rearrangements. TCR breadth was compared between groups using two-sided Wilcoxon rank-sum tests. TCRdb holds this immuneACCESS table with in-frame rearrangements only. Some clones are missing; in checked studies, unresolved V genes explain under half, and the rest has no known cause. Clone size and V and J calls were adopted from that table, with D and trimming inferred from the DNA. In all, the sample holds about 180,000 clones, and 87% of those were seen once. The top ten hold 5% to 7% of the sample.

As to this clone: Its antigen target is currently unknown. Base qualities are missing; no much larger clone stands one base away.

The time point label, read with the paper, signifies: individuals recovered from natural SARS-CoV-2 infection. The paper as a whole reports these results and caveats: Spike-specific TCR breadth was higher in Ad26.COV2.S recipients than in placebo recipients (P = 0.0014). Substantial breadth of spike-specific CD8+ and CD4+ T cell responses was reported after vaccination. Vaccine and placebo recipients had similar non-spike TCR breadth, a finding consistent with the vaccine containing only spike. According to the authors, total T cell responses may have been underestimated by the TCR breadth and depth analyses.

The CDR1 and CDR2 encoded by the germline V gene (reference sequence) are MNHEY and SMNVEV. Including cysteine and phenylalanine, the CDR3 has 14 amino acids. The entry retains the CDR3 DNA only, 42 bases that are in frame from base 1. V and J are truncated by 6 bases and 1 base respectively, leaving an intervening sequence of 12 bases. This material consisted of peripheral blood, taken after recovery from COVID-19. The sequence derives from a human donor who had recovered from COVID-19. Here the chain combines TRBV27 and TRBJ2-5; TRBD1 might be the D gene, on 5 matching bases. At the DNA level, the sequence is TGTGCCAGCAGCCCTCAGACAGTCCAAGAGACCCAGTACTTC. The resulting protein is CASSPQTVQETQYF.